The 16 T cell receptor beta chains given below trace back to one sample, sequenced in a study of blood T cell repertoires in COVID-19. Sequenced by immunoSEQ multiplex PCR; TCRdb stores in-frame clones only, minus some. The sample yields under 350,000 clones, about 92% seen once. The sequencing input was PBMCs or T cells enriched from blood (not recorded which). These receptors all stem from a man aged 55 to 70 who had recovered from COVID-19.

The rearrangement joins TRBV10-2 to TRBJ2-7; 8 positions agree with TRBD2. The CDR3 loop spans 14 amino acids. CDR1 WSHSY and CDR2 SAAADI come from the germline V gene. V lost 8 bases, J lost 0 bases, and 6 bases stayed unmatched. This chain's CDR3 is CASANGGASYEQYF. DNA of the CDR3: TGCGCCAGCGCGAACGGGGGGGCCTCCTACGAGCAGTACTTC.

This clone was recorded only once. The chain recombines TRBV7-2 with TRBJ2-2; a weak D match, TRBD1 (5 bases). The V gene lost 1 base and the J gene lost 5 bases, with 11 bases spanning the gap. Germline CDR1 SGHTA, CDR2 FQGNSA. The CDR3 runs 15 residues. The chain's CDR3 is CASSLEGPLTGELFF. The CDR3 DNA sequence: TGTGCCAGCAGCTTAGAGGGGCCCTTAACCGGGGAGCTGTTTTTT.

The gene calls are TRBV13 and TRBJ1-6, with TRBD1 matching 7 bases. CDR3 length equals 15 residues. V shed 7 bases and J 9 bases; nucleotides not matched to a gene: 12. CDR1 is PRHDT, CDR2 FYEKMQ, per germline (reference sequence). The CDR3 is CASNRGGSFVSPLHF. The CDR3 nucleotides are TGTGCCAGCAACAGGGGTGGTTCTTTCGTTTCACCCCTCCACTTT. The full variable domain, with the rest looked up from reference TRBV13 and TRBJ1-6, is AAGVIQSPRHLIKEKRETATLKCYPIPRHDTVYWYQQGPGQDPQFLISFYEKMQSDKGSIPDRFSAQQFSDYHSELNMSSLELGDSALYFCASNRGGSFVSPLHFGNGTRLTVT.

This sequence joins TRBV12-3 or TRBV12-4 and TRBJ2-2; D uncertain. The CDR3 extends over 11 amino acids. Trimming removed 3 bases from V and 7 bases from J, with 3 bases in between. The CDR3 DNA reads TGTGCCAGCAGTTTTTACGGGGAGCTGTTTTTT. As protein: CASSFYGELFF.

This sequence joins TRBV30 and TRBJ2-7, with D possibly matching TRBD1 (6 bases). V was pared by 5 bases and J by 2 bases, with 16 bases between. This CDR3 contains 14 residues. Germline values: CDR1 GTSNPN, CDR2 SVGIG (reference sequence). The CDR3 DNA is TGTGCCTGGCGCAAACAGGGTGGGCCCTACGAGCAGTACTTC. Its protein is CAWRKQGGPYEQYF.

The rearrangement uses TRBV19 and TRBJ1-2, with 9 bases fitting TRBD1. The CDR3 length is 16 residues. Germline-derived CDR1 and CDR2 are LNHDA and SQIVND (reference sequence). Unmatched junction bases numbered 13, after V lost 4 bases and J lost 7 bases. This chain's CDR3 is CASSTQDRGVWSGYTF. DNA for the CDR3: TGTGCCAGTAGTACCCAGGACAGGGGAGTTTGGTCTGGCTACACCTTC.

The V and J genes are TRBV7-9 and TRBJ2-5, with a possible D match to TRBD1 (6 bases). In germline, CDR1 is SEHNR, CDR2 FQNEAQ (reference sequence). Between the trimmed V and J ends, which lost 7 bases and 2 bases, there was a span of 17 bases. This CDR3 spans 15 amino acids. This CDR3 reads CASNPVTGPQETQYF. DNA of the CDR3: TGTGCCAGCAACCCGGTGACAGGACCGCAAGAGACCCAGTACTTC. Full variable domain (missing parts from reference TRBV7-9 and TRBJ2-5): DTGVSQNPRHKITKRGQNVTFRCDPISEHNRLYWYRQTLGQGPEFLTYFQNEAQLEKSRLLSDRFSAERPKGSFSTLEIQRTEQGDSAMYLCASNPVTGPQETQYFGPGTRLLVL.

The rearrangement joins TRBV2 to TRBJ2-1; D is uncertain. V lost 11 bases and J lost 4, with 12 bases in between. Germline CDR1 reads SNHLY; CDR2 reads FYNNEI. The CDR3 is 12 amino acids. The DNA of the CDR3 is TGTGCCTCCCGGCAGGAATACAATGAGCAGTTCTTC. Encoded protein: CASRQEYNEQFF.

This sequence joins TRBV7-2 and TRBJ2-3; D is undetermined. Trimming removed 1 base at V and 0 bases at J, with 8 bases between. The length of the CDR3 is 15 residues. CDR1 and CDR2 from the germline V gene are SGHTA and FQGNSA. CDR3 coding DNA: TGTGCCAGCAGCTTAGACGCTACTAGCACAGATACGCAGTATTTT. It codes for CASSLDATSTDTQYF. Variable domain in full (rest from reference TRBV7-2 and TRBJ2-3): GAGVSQSPSNKVTEKGKDVELRCDPISGHTALYWYRQSLGQGLEFLIYFQGNSAPDKSGLPSDRFSAERTGGSVSTLTIQRTQQEDSAVYLCASSLDATSTDTQYFGPGTRLTVL.

The chain joins TRBV9 to TRBJ2-2; possible D gene TRBD2, 6 bases. The V and J ends lost 3 bases and 9 bases respectively, with 15 bases between them. Germline assignment: CDR1 SGDLS and CDR2 YYNGEE. The CDR3 is made up of 14 amino acids. This CDR3 reads CASSAQTSTRELFF. The DNA for the CDR3 is TGTGCCAGCAGCGCCCAGACTAGTACCCGGGAGCTGTTTTTT. The full variable domain, rest sourced from reference TRBV9 and TRBJ2-2, is DSGVTQTPKHLITATGQRVTLRCSPRSGDLSVYWYQQSLDQGLQFLIQYYNGEERAKGNILERFSAQQFPDLHSELNLSSLELGDSALYFCASSAQTSTRELFFGEGSRLTVL.

V and J are TRBV2 and TRBJ1-1; weak D call: TRBD1 (5 bases). V lost 8 bases and J 4 bases, leaving 11 bases between the germline ends. The CDR3 totals 12 residues. The V gene's germline CDR1 is SNHLY and CDR2 FYNNEI. In nucleotides, the CDR3 is TGTGCCAGCCTGGGGGGTTTCACTGAAGCTTTCTTT. Protein product: CASLGGFTEAFF. Full variable domain (missing parts from reference TRBV2 and TRBJ1-1): EPEVTQTPSHQVTQMGQEVILRCVPISNHLYFYWYRQILGQKVEFLVSFYNNEISEKSEIFDDQFSVERPDGSNFTLKIRSTKLEDSAMYFCASLGGFTEAFFGQGTRLTVV.

The chain is built from TRBV4-3 and TRBJ2-3, with TRBD1 matching 8 bases. Germline CDR1 and CDR2: LGHNA and YSLEER. J lost 2 bases, V lost 4 bases, and 14 bases had no gene match. The CDR3 is 18 residues long. Written as DNA, the CDR3 is TGCGCCAGCAGCCGCGGGACAGGTCCTCTACTCTTCACAGATACGCAGTATTTT. Amino acid sequence: CASSRGTGPLLFTDTQYF.

The genes are TRBV7-9 and TRBJ2-2, with D perhaps TRBD1 (5 bases). V was cut by 2 bases and J by 1 base, with 5 bases left in between. This CDR3 is built from 14 residues. Per the germline V gene, CDR1 is SEHNR and CDR2 is FQNEAQ (reference sequence). The DNA for the CDR3 is TGTGCCAGCAGCTTACAGGGGAACACCGGGGAGCTGTTTTTT. Its translation: CASSLQGNTGELFF.

The chain carries TRBV3-1 (or the pseudogene TRBV3-2) and TRBJ1-2, with D maybe TRBD1 (5 bases). The CDR3 sequence is 14 residues long. Germline loops: CDR1 LGHDT, CDR2 YNNKEL (reference sequence). V shed 3 bases and J shed 6 bases, with 14 bases lying between them. CDR3 DNA: TGTGCCAGCAGCCATTCAGGGAGGAGGGATGGCTACACCTTC. Protein product: CASSHSGRRDGYTF.

This chain links TRBV30 with TRBJ1-5; TRBD1 matches 8 bases. The CDR3 runs 15 residues. The germline V gene encodes CDR1 GTSNPN and CDR2 SVGIG (reference sequence). V lost 3 bases, J lost 1 base, and 5 bases stayed unmatched. CDR3 loop: CAWRSAGGSNQPQHF. In DNA form, the CDR3 reads TGTGCCTGGAGATCGGCAGGGGGCAGCAATCAGCCCCAGCATTTT.

This clone was detected only once. The chain uses TRBV5-1 and TRBJ1-5, with no clear D. The CDR3 runs 19 residues. The V end was cut by 1 base, the J end by 1 base, with 21 bases between. The V gene's germline CDR1 is SGHRS and CDR2 YFSETQ. CDR3: CASSLKCGQDPRSNQPQHF. DNA of the CDR3: TGCGCCAGCAGCTTGAAGTGCGGGCAGGACCCTAGGAGCAATCAGCCCCAGCATTTT.